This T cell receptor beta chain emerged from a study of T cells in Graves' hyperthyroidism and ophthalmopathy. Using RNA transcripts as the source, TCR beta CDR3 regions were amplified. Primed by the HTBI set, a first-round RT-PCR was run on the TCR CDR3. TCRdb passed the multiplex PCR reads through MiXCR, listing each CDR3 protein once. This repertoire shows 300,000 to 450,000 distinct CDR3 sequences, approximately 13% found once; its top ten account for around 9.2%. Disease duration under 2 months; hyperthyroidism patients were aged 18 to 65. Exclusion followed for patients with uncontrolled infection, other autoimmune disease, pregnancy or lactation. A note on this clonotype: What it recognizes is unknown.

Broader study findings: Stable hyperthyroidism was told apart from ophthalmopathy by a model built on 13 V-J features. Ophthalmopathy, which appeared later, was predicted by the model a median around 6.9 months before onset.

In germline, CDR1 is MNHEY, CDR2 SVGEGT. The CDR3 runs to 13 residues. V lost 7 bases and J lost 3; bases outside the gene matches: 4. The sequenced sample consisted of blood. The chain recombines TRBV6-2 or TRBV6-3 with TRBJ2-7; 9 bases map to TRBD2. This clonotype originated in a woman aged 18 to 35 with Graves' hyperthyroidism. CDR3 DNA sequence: TGTGCCAGCAAAATGACTAGCGGCTACGAGCAGTACTTC. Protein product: CASKMTSGYEQYF.